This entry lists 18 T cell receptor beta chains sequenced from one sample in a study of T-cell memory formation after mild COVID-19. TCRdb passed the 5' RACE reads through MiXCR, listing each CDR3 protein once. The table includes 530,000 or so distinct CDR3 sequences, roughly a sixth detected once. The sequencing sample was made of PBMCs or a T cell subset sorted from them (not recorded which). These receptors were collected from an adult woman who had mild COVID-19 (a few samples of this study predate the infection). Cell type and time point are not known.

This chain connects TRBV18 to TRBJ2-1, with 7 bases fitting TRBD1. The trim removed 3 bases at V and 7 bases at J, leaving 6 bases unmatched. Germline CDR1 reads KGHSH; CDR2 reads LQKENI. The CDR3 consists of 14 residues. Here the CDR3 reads CASSPSDRANEQFF. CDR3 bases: TGTGCCAGCTCACCCTCTGACAGGGCGAATGAGCAGTTCTTC.

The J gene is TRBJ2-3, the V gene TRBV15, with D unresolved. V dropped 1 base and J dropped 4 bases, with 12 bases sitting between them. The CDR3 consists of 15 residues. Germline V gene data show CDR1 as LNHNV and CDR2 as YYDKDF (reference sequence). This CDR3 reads CATSRAQAAADTQYF. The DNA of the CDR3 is TGTGCCACCAGCAGAGCGCAGGCAGCCGCAGATACGCAGTATTTT.

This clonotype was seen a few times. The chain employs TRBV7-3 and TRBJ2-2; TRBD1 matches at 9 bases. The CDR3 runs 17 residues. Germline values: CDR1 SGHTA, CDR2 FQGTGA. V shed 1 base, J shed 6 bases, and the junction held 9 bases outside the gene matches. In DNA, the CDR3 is TGTGCCAGCAGCTTAAGCGGGACAGGGAGAGGGTCCGGGGAGCTGTTTTTT. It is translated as CASSLSGTGRGSGELFF.

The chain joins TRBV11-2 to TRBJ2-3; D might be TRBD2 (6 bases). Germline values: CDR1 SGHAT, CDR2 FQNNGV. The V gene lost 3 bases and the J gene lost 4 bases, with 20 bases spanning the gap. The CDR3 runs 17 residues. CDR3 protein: CASSLPSTSWYADTQYF. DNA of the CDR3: TGTGCCAGCAGCTTGCCTTCTACTAGCTGGTATGCAGATACGCAGTATTTT.

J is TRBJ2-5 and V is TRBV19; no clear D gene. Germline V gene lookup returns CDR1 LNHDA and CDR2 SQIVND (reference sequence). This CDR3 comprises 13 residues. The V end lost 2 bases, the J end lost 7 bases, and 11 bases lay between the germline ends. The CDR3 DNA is TGTGCCAGTAGTATAAGAGGTGTAGTGACCCAGTACTTC. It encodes CASSIRGVVTQYF.

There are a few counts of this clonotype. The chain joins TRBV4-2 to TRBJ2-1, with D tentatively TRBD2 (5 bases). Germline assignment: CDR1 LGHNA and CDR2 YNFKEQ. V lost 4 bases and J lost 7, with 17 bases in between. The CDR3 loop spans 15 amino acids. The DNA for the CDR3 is TGTGCCAGCAGCCCTACGGACGGGATAGAGAATGAGCAGTTCTTC. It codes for CASSPTDGIENEQFF.

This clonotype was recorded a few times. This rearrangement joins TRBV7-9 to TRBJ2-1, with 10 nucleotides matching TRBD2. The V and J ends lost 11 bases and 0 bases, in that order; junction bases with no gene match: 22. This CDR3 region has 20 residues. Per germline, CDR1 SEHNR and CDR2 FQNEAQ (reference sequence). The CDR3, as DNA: TGTGCCGGGGAGAGGTGGCTAGCGGGAGTTAGGAAGAGCTCCTACAATGAGCAGTTCTTC. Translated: CAGERWLAGVRKSSYNEQFF.

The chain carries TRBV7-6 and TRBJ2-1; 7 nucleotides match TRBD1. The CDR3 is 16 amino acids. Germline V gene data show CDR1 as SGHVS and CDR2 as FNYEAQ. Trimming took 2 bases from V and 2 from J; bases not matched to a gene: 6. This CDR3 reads CASSLRQGPPYNEQFF. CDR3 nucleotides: TGTGCCAGCAGCTTACGACAGGGCCCACCCTACAATGAGCAGTTCTTC.

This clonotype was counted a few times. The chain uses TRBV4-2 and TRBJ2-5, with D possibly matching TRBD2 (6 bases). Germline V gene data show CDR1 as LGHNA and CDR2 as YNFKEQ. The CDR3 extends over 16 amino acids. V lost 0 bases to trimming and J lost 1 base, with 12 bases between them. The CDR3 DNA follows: TGTGCCAGCAGCCAAGAGATTAGCGGTGTCCAAGAGACCCAGTACTTC. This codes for CASSQEISGVQETQYF.

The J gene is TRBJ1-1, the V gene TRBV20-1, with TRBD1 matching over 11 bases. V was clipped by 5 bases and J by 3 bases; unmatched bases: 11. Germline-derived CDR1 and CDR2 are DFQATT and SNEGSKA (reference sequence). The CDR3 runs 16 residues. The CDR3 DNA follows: TGCAGTGCTTCGCCTTGGACAGGGGGCGGGGACACTGAAGCTTTCTTT. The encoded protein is CSASPWTGGGDTEAFF.

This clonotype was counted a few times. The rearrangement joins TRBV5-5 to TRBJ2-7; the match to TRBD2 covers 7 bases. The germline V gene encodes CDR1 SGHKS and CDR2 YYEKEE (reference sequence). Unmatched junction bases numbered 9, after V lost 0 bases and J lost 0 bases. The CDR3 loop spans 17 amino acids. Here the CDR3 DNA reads TGTGCCAGCAGCTTGGCTAGTCCAGCGGGGCCCTCCTACGAGCAGTACTTC. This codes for CASSLASPAGPSYEQYF.

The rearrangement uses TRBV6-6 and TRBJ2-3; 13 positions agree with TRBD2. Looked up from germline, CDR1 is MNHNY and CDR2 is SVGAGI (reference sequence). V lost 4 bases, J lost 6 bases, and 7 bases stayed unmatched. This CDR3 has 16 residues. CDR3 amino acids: CASSWTSGRGRDTQYF. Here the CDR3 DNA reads TGTGCCAGCAGTTGGACTAGCGGGAGAGGAAGGGATACGCAGTATTTT.

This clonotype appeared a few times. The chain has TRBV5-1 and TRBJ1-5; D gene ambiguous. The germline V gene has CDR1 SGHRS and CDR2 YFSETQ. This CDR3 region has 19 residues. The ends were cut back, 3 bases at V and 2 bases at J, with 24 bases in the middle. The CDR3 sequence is CASSSRPPQDRGGNQPQHF. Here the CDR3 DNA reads TGCGCCAGCAGCTCAAGGCCCCCTCAGGACCGTGGTGGCAATCAGCCCCAGCATTTT.

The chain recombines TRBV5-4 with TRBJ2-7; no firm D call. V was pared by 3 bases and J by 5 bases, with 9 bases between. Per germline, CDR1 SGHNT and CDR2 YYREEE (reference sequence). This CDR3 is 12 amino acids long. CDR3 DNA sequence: TGTGCCAGCAGCTATCAGAGGAACGAGCAGTACTTC. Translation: CASSYQRNEQYF.

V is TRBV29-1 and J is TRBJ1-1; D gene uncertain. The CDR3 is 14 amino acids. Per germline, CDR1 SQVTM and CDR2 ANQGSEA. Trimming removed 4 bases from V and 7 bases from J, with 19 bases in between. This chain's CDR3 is CSVAPFAGYVEAFF. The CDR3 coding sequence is TGCAGCGTTGCCCCCTTTGCGGGTTATGTTGAAGCTTTCTTT.

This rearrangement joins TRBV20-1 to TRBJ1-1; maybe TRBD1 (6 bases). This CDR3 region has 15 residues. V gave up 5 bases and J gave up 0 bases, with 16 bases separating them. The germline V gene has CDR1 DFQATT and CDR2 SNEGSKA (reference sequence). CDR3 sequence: CSAGGTLILNTEAFF. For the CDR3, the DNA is TGCAGTGCTGGTGGGACATTGATTCTGAACACTGAAGCTTTCTTT.

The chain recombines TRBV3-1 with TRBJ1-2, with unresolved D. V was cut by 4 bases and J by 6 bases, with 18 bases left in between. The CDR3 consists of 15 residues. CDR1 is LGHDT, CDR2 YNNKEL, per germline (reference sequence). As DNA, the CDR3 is TGTGCCAGCAGCCCGTGGGCACCCGTTCGAGATGGCTACACCTTC. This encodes CASSPWAPVRDGYTF.

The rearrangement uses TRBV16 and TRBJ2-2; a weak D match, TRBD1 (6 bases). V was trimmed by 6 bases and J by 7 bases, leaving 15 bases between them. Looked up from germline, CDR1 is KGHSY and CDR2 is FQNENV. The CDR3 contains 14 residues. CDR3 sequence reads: CASSQDSDGGELFF. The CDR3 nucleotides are TGTGCCAGCAGTCAGGACAGCGATGGCGGGGAGCTGTTTTTT.